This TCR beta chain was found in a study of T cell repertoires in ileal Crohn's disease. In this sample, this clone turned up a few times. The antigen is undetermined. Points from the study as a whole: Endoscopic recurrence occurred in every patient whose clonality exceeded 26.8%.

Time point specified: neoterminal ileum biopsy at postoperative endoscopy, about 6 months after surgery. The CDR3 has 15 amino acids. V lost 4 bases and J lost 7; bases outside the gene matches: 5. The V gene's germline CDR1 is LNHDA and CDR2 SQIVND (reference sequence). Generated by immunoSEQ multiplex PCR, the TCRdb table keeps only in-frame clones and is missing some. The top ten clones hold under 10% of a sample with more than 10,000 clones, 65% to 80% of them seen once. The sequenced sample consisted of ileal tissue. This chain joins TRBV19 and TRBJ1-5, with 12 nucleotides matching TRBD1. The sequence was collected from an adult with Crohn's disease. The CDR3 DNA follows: TGTGCCAGTAGTACAGGGACAGGGGGCGAACAGCCCCAGCATTTT. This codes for CASSTGTGGEQPQHF.